This entry lists 15 T cell receptor beta chains sequenced from one sample in a study of blood T cell repertoires in COVID-19. Profiled with immunoSEQ multiplex PCR; TCRdb holds only in-frame clones, not every one. The repertoire holds roughly 72,000 clones, with over 75% as singletons. The sequencing input was peripheral blood. These receptors were collected from a human donor in a cohort sampled during active COVID-19.

The rearrangement joins TRBV2 to TRBJ2-1; 10 bases line up with TRBD2. V dropped 4 bases and J dropped 3; count of bases not matched to a gene: 3. The CDR3 runs 15 residues. CDR1 is SNHLY, CDR2 FYNNEI, per germline. DNA for the CDR3: TGTGCCAGCAGTGGTACTAGCGGGAACTACAATGAGCAGTTCTTC. Its translation is CASSGTSGNYNEQFF.

V usage is TRBV9 and J usage is TRBJ1-2, with D maybe TRBD1 (5 bases). Germline V CDR1 and CDR2: SGDLS, YYNGEE. The ends were cut back, 1 base at V and 4 bases at J, with 14 bases in the middle. The CDR3 is 15 residues long. CDR3 region: CASSVRRQLFYGYTF. CDR3 bases: TGTGCCAGCAGCGTAAGGCGACAGCTTTTCTATGGCTACACCTTC. Looking up the rest from reference TRBV9 and TRBJ1-2 gives the full variable domain: DSGVTQTPKHLITATGQRVTLRCSPRSGDLSVYWYQQSLDQGLQFLIQYYNGEERAKGNILERFSAQQFPDLHSELNLSSLELGDSALYFCASSVRRQLFYGYTFGSGTRLTVV.

The CDR3 reads CASSKEGSAGVPYNEQFF. The CDR3 DNA sequence: TGTGCCAGCAGCAAAGAGGGCTCGGCGGGAGTGCCCTACAATGAGCAGTTCTTC. The rearrangement uses TRBV21-1 and TRBJ2-1; the table's D call TRBD2 went unverified against the DNA. TRBV21-1 is a pseudogene. The CDR3 is made up of 18 amino acids.

This clone has more than one count but fewer than ten. This sequence joins TRBV19 and TRBJ1-6, with D possibly being TRBD1 (6 bases). V was pared by 4 bases and J by 7 bases, with 17 bases between. The CDR3 covers 16 residues. Germline CDR1 reads LNHDA; CDR2 reads SQIVND (reference sequence). The CDR3 nucleotides are TGTGCCAGTAGTACCCGCCCACAGGGATGGAATTCACCCCTCCACTTT. Its translation is CASSTRPQGWNSPLHF.

The chain recombines TRBV20-1 with TRBJ2-7; D unclear. The CDR3 is 11 residues long. The germline V gene has CDR1 DFQATT and CDR2 SNEGSKA (reference sequence). Deletions cut 3 bases from V and 5 bases from J, with 8 bases between. Here the CDR3 DNA reads TGCAGTGCTAGCAACCAGAACGAGCAGTACTTC. As protein: CSASNQNEQYF.

CDR3 DNA sequence: TGTGCCAGTAGTATAGTCTCCGGGACTTTCTACTTC. It encodes CASSIVSGTFYF. The chain joins TRBV19 to TRBJ2-7, with D perhaps TRBD2 (6 bases). The germline CDR1 and CDR2 sequences are LNHDA and SQIVND (reference sequence). CDR3 length: 12 residues. The V end lost 1 base, the J end lost 13 bases, and 14 bases lay between the germline ends. The full variable domain, rest sourced from reference TRBV19 and TRBJ2-7, is DGGITQSPKYLFRKEGQNVTLSCEQNLNHDAMYWYRQDPGQGLRLIYYSQIVNDFQKGDIAEGYSVSREKKESFPLTVTSAQKNPTAFYLCASSIVSGTFYFGPGTRLTVT.

The V call is TRBV28, the J call TRBJ1-4, with D unclear. This CDR3 has 14 amino acids. Between the trimmed V and J ends, which lost 1 base and 7 bases, there was a span of 10 bases. Germline assignment: CDR1 MDHEN and CDR2 SYDVKM. In DNA form, the CDR3 reads TGTGCCAGCAGTTTATTTCCCACCAGTGAAAAACTGTTTTTT. Translating gives CASSLFPTSEKLFF. Full variable domain (missing parts from reference TRBV28 and TRBJ1-4): DVKVTQSSRYLVKRTGEKVFLECVQDMDHENMFWYRQDPGLGLRLIYFSYDVKMKEKGDIPEGYSVSREKKERFSLILESASTNQTSMYLCASSLFPTSEKLFFGSGTQLSVL.

The sample holds one count of this clone. V is TRBV2 and J is TRBJ1-2; TRBD1 might be the D (6 bases). Trimming stripped 4 bases from V and 8 bases from J, with 23 bases between. The CDR3 sequence is 16 residues long. Germline-derived CDR1 and CDR2 are SNHLY and FYNNEI. The CDR3 bases are TGTGCCAGCAGTGTAGAACAGGGACCCAGGACGGGGGGCTACACCTTC. Its protein is CASSVEQGPRTGGYTF.

The V gene is TRBV19, the J gene TRBJ2-7; 10 bases map to TRBD2. CDR1 is LNHDA, CDR2 SQIVND, per germline (reference sequence). CDR3 size: 13 residues. V was clipped by 6 bases and J by 7 bases; unmatched bases: 6. CDR3 DNA sequence: TGTGCCAGTAGCCCTAGCGGGAGCCGGGAGCAGTACTTC. It yields the protein CASSPSGSREQYF. Drawing the rest from reference TRBV19 and TRBJ2-7, the complete variable domain is DGGITQSPKYLFRKEGQNVTLSCEQNLNHDAMYWYRQDPGQGLRLIYYSQIVNDFQKGDIAEGYSVSREKKESFPLTVTSAQKNPTAFYLCASSPSGSREQYFGPGTRLTVT.

This chain links TRBV6-6 with TRBJ2-4, with D possibly matching TRBD1 (6 bases). CDR1 and CDR2 (germline): MNHNY, SVGAGI (reference sequence). Trimming removed 2 bases at V and 7 bases at J, with 12 bases between. CDR3 length: 14 amino acids. The DNA for the CDR3 is TGTGCCAGCAGTTACGTCCGACAGGAGAACATTCAGTACTTC. Residues: CASSYVRQENIQYF.

The chain uses TRBV7-2 and TRBJ2-7; D perhaps matches TRBD2 (7 bases). Germline V gene data show CDR1 as SGHTA and CDR2 as FQGNSA. The length of the CDR3 is 15 residues. Trimming shortened V by 5 bases and J by 3 bases, and 17 bases separated the two germline ends. CDR3 coding DNA: TGTGCCAGCAGCCAAGATAAGGGGGGGCTCTACGAGCAGTACTTC. It is translated as CASSQDKGGLYEQYF.

The chain joins TRBV2 to TRBJ2-7, with 8 bases that match TRBD1. Germline V gene lookup returns CDR1 SNHLY and CDR2 FYNNEI. CDR3 length equals 14 residues. After removal of 6 bases from V and 3 bases from J, the junction contained 7 bases not matched to a gene. CDR3 protein: CASSRDRSDYEQYF. The CDR3 bases are TGTGCCAGCAGCCGGGACAGGTCCGACTACGAGCAGTACTTC.

This chain links TRBV24-1 with TRBJ1-2; 8 bases fit TRBD1. V lost 9 bases and J lost 4; bases outside the gene matches: 3. This CDR3 is 12 amino acids long. Per germline, CDR1 KGHDR and CDR2 SFDVKD. The CDR3, as DNA: TGTGCCACCTCAGGGGGCGGCTATGGCTACACCTTC. It is translated as CATSGGGYGYTF.

The CDR3 sequence is CATRTSGIYNEQFF. In DNA form, the CDR3 reads TGTGCCACCCGGACTAGCGGGATATACAATGAGCAGTTCTTC. This sequence joins TRBV15 and TRBJ2-1; 12 nucleotides match TRBD2. Germline-derived CDR1 and CDR2 are LNHNV and YYDKDF (reference sequence). The CDR3 length is 14 residues. The junction had 3 bases not matched to a gene; V was cut back by 8 bases and J by 4 bases. Variable domain in full (rest from reference TRBV15 and TRBJ2-1): DAMVIQNPRYQVTQFGKPVTLSCSQTLNHNVMYWYQQKSSQAPKLLFHYYDKDFNNEADTPDNFQSRRPNTSFCFLDIRSPGLGDTAMYLCATRTSGIYNEQFFGPGTRLTVL.

The V and J genes are TRBV6-5 and TRBJ2-2, with TRBD1 matching over 7 bases. The CDR3 covers 13 residues. V shed 5 bases, J shed 6 bases, and the junction held 3 bases outside the gene matches. CDR1 is MNHEY, CDR2 SVGAGI, per germline. This CDR3 reads CASSIQGAGELFF. The CDR3 DNA sequence: TGTGCCAGCAGTATTCAGGGGGCCGGGGAGCTGTTTTTT.